The clone carrying this T cell receptor (beta chain) was seen a single time. The data stem from a study of shared T cell receptors in the human thymus. Profiling relied on immunoSEQ multiplex PCR, and the TCRdb table lists in-frame clones only, not all of them. Of some 720,000 clones listed, around 87% are singletons. Germline V lookup: CDR1 SGHDN, CDR2 FVKESK. CDR3 length: 15 residues. V lost 2 bases, J lost 2 bases, and 13 bases lay in between. These data also featured in a second study, about human thymus T cells. According to that study: Resections from corrective heart surgery supplied the thymus tissue. Unrelated individuals had highly overlapping thymic repertoires, as reported in related research.

The chain carries TRBV14 and TRBJ2-7; TRBD1 might be the D (5 bases). The material sequenced was thymocytes. This TCR came from a boy under three years old with a congenital heart defect. The CDR3 coding sequence is TGTGCCAGCAGCCAAAAGGACACCCACCCCTACGAGCAGTACTTC. Its protein product is CASSQKDTHPYEQYF.